The next 32 T cell receptor beta chains were all read from a single sample in a study of human T cells and chemical hapten exposure. TCRdb independently ran MiXCR on the RACE reads; one entry per CDR3 protein. Here the sample spans 370,000 or so distinct CDR3 sequences, around 5% being singletons. Time point denoted: patch test 1, 2 weeks after DPC sensitization. Treatment in this sample: therapeutic diphenylcyclopropenone sensitization with weekly scalp DPC. The sample here was whole blood, taken in connection with sensitization to the hapten diphenylcyclopropenone (DPC). These receptors were taken from a woman between 50 and 59 years old with alopecia areata. Some clones in this sample may be carry-over from other donors' samples.

Many counts were recorded for this clonotype. The genes are TRBV10-2 and TRBJ1-4; D is possibly TRBD1 (5 bases). V was shortened by 6 bases and J by 2 bases, with 16 bases between the two germline ends. The CDR3 consists of 16 residues. In germline, CDR1 is WSHSY, CDR2 SAAADI. The CDR3 DNA follows: TGCGCCAGCAGCCCCTTTAGGGGAGCGACTAATGAAAAACTGTTTTTT. Its protein is CASSPFRGATNEKLFF.

This clonotype was seen many times. The chain combines TRBV3-1 with TRBJ1-1; D unresolved. V dropped 4 bases and J dropped 8 bases, with 2 bases sitting between them. In germline, CDR1 is LGHDT, CDR2 YNNKEL (reference sequence). The CDR3 totals 9 residues. For the CDR3, the DNA is TGTGCCAGCAGCCTAGAAGCTTTCTTT. This codes for CASSLEAFF.

The chain uses TRBV11-2 and TRBJ2-7; weak D call: TRBD2 (6 bases). The germline V gene has CDR1 SGHAT and CDR2 FQNNGV. With 3 bases removed from V and 13 bases from J, the gap between germline ends came to 16 bases. The CDR3 consists of 12 residues. CDR3 DNA: TGTGCCAGCAGCTTCGGGGGAGCTAATACTTACTTC. This translates into CASSFGGANTYF.

This clonotype was counted only a few times. The chain uses TRBV6-1 and TRBJ1-4; D not certain. The CDR3 is made up of 15 amino acids. CDR1 is MNHNS, CDR2 SASEGT, per germline. V was pared by 1 base and J by 8 bases, with 14 bases between. Here the CDR3 DNA reads TGTGCCAGCAGTGAAGATTGGGGAGATAGGGAAAAACTGTTTTTT. It codes for CASSEDWGDREKLFF.

This clonotype was found a few times. The chain couples TRBV5-5 to TRBJ2-3, with TRBD2 as a possible D gene (5 bases). The CDR3 loop spans 13 amino acids. The V end lost 9 bases, the J end lost 5 bases, and 16 bases lay between the germline ends. The V gene's germline CDR1 is SGHKS and CDR2 YYEKEE (reference sequence). CDR3: CATVRATGDTQYF. Here the CDR3 DNA reads TGTGCCACGGTGAGGGCGACGGGAGATACGCAGTATTTT.

This clonotype has a handful of counts. V gene TRBV9 combines with J gene TRBJ1-1; D perhaps matches TRBD1 (5 bases). Trimming shortened V by 0 bases and J by 2 bases, and 11 bases separated the two germline ends. This CDR3 is 15 amino acids long. Germline loops: CDR1 SGDLS, CDR2 YYNGEE. The CDR3 DNA follows: TGTGCCAGCAGCGTAGGCCAGGGCCCCAACACTGAAGCTTTCTTT. As protein: CASSVGQGPNTEAFF.

To note about this clonotype: One end of the junction varies from germline; a read error may be responsible. The chain joins TRBV5-1 to TRBJ1-1, with D hard to call. The germline V gene encodes CDR1 SGHRS and CDR2 YFSETQ. The CDR3 sequence is 12 residues long. The CDR3 region has the DNA TGCACCAGCAGTCTGGGCGGGAATGAAGCTTTCTTT. It yields the protein CTSSLGGNEAFF.

Many counts were recorded for this clonotype. The J gene is TRBJ1-1, the V gene TRBV7-9; no clear D. The CDR3 loop spans 13 amino acids. CDR1 is SEHNR, CDR2 FQNEAQ, per germline (reference sequence). The V end was cut by 1 base, the J end by 3 bases, with 6 bases between. Here the CDR3 DNA reads TGTGCCAGCAGCTTAGGTGACCACACTGAAGCTTTCTTT. Translating it yields CASSLGDHTEAFF.

The table lists this clonotype with many counts. This chain connects TRBV5-4 to TRBJ2-1, with 8 nucleotides matching TRBD1. Germline assignment: CDR1 SGHNT and CDR2 YYREEE (reference sequence). The V gene end was trimmed by 3 bases and the J gene end by 0 bases; junction bases not matched to a gene: 11. This CDR3 has 18 amino acids. CDR3 DNA sequence: TGTGCCAGCAGCTCGCCTGGCGGACAGGGCCTCTCCTACAATGAGCAGTTCTTC. Protein product: CASSSPGGQGLSYNEQFF.

The sample holds a few counts of this clonotype. This chain uses TRBV28 with TRBJ2-7; a possible D gene is TRBD1 (6 bases). From germline, CDR1 is MDHEN and CDR2 SYDVKM. The germline V and J ends were trimmed by 2 bases and 3 bases, with 11 bases remaining between them. This CDR3 has 14 amino acids. CDR3 sequence reads: CASSLAGARYEQYF. CDR3 in DNA: TGTGCCAGCAGTTTAGCAGGGGCGCGCTACGAGCAGTACTTC.

The sample holds a few counts of this clonotype. The rearrangement links TRBV14 to TRBJ2-5, with TRBD2 matching 8 bases. The CDR3 totals 16 residues. The V gene end was trimmed by 4 bases and the J gene end by 2 bases; junction bases not matched to a gene: 9. The germline CDR1 and CDR2 sequences are SGHDN and FVKESK. CDR3 loop: CASSPSGGGRQETQYF. Here the CDR3 DNA reads TGTGCCAGCAGCCCATCCGGCGGCGGGAGGCAAGAGACCCAGTACTTC. Combining the CDR3 with reference TRBV14 and TRBJ2-5 gives the whole variable domain EAGVTQFPSHSVIEKGQTVTLRCDPISGHDNLYWYRRVMGKEIKFLLHFVKESKQDESGMPNNRFLAERTGGTYSTLKVQPAELEDSGVYFCASSPSGGGRQETQYFGPGTRLLVL.

Many counts were recorded for this clonotype. The rearrangement uses TRBV20-1 and TRBJ2-7; 10 nucleotides agree with TRBD2. The germline V gene encodes CDR1 DFQATT and CDR2 SNEGSKA (reference sequence). The trim removed 6 bases at V and 6 bases at J, leaving 11 bases unmatched. The CDR3 runs 14 residues. In DNA, the CDR3 is TGCAGTGCCAGCGGGTCTAGCGGGAGATTCGAGCAGTACTTC. Translated, it gives CSASGSSGRFEQYF.

The genes are TRBV6-1 and TRBJ2-5; D is uncertain. The ends were cut back, 1 base at V and 1 base at J, with 10 bases in the middle. The CDR3 extends over 15 amino acids. Germline V CDR1 and CDR2: MNHNS, SASEGT. The CDR3 DNA is TGTGCCAGCAGTGAAGACGGGTCCCCCCAAGAGACCCAGTACTTC. Its translation is CASSEDGSPQETQYF.

This clonotype was counted at least ten times. The chain is built from TRBV20-1 and TRBJ2-1; a weak D match, TRBD2 (6 bases). This CDR3 spans 13 amino acids. Germline V CDR1 and CDR2: DFQATT, SNEGSKA (reference sequence). Trimming took off 7 bases at V and 1 base at J, with 11 bases between the two ends. The CDR3 coding sequence is TGCAGTGTTAAGGAGGGTTCCTACAATGAGCAGTTCTTC. Its protein is CSVKEGSYNEQFF.

This clonotype has a single count. The V and J genes are TRBV3-1 and TRBJ2-1; D is undetermined. The CDR3 spans 15 residues. Germline values: CDR1 LGHDT, CDR2 YNNKEL (reference sequence). V was trimmed by 1 base and J by 10 bases, leaving 17 bases between them. The CDR3 spells CASSQVMGIDREQFF. The CDR3 DNA follows: TGTGCCAGCAGCCAAGTCATGGGGATCGATCGGGAGCAGTTCTTC.

This clonotype was counted at least ten times. V and J are TRBV6-6 and TRBJ2-7; 12 nucleotides align to TRBD1. V lost 7 bases to trimming and J lost 5 bases; unmatched junction nucleotides: 9. Germline lookup yields CDR1 MNHNY and CDR2 SVGAGI (reference sequence). The CDR3 is 15 amino acids. CDR3 bases: TGTGCCAGCATGCGCCGGGACAGGGGGCGGGACGAGCAGTACTTC. It specifies CASMRRDRGRDEQYF.

The rearrangement joins TRBV29-1 to TRBJ1-2, with a possible D match to TRBD1 (6 bases). The germline V gene has CDR1 SQVTM and CDR2 ANQGSEA. The germline V and J ends were trimmed by 0 bases and 6 bases, with 11 bases remaining between them. CDR3 size: 13 residues. The CDR3 reads CSVEEDSKDGYTF. The CDR3 DNA reads TGCAGCGTTGAAGAGGACAGCAAGGATGGCTACACCTTC.

This clonotype was detected only a few times. The V call is TRBV27, the J call TRBJ2-1; a possible D gene is TRBD1 (6 bases). In germline, CDR1 is MNHEY, CDR2 SMNVEV (reference sequence). V lost 5 bases and J 0 bases, leaving 17 bases between the germline ends. This CDR3 comprises 17 residues. The CDR3 region has the DNA TGTGCCAGCAGTCCCACCCTCACAGGGAGCTCCTACAATGAGCAGTTCTTC. This codes for CASSPTLTGSSYNEQFF.

This clonotype was counted ten times or more. The CDR3 sequence is CASSWDRGEQYF. Written as DNA, the CDR3 is TGTGCCAGCAGCTGGGACCGGGGCGAGCAGTACTTC. This chain links TRBV5-6 with TRBJ2-7; D possibly matches TRBD1 or TRBD2 (5 bases each). Germline CDR1 is SGHDT and CDR2 is YYEEEE. The CDR3 totals 12 residues. The V and J ends lost 3 bases and 6 bases respectively, with 10 bases between them.

This clonotype came up many times. The rearrangement uses TRBV6-5 and TRBJ1-1; tentative D call: TRBD1 (5 bases). The V gene's germline CDR1 is MNHEY and CDR2 SVGAGI. CDR3 length: 14 amino acids. Deletions cut 2 bases from V and 0 bases from J, with 7 bases between. The CDR3 region has the DNA TGTGCCAGCAGTTACGGGACCATGAACACTGAAGCTTTCTTT. It translates to CASSYGTMNTEAFF.

V usage is TRBV5-1 and J usage is TRBJ2-2, with no clear D. Looked up from germline, CDR1 is SGHRS and CDR2 is YFSETQ. With 4 bases removed from V and 5 bases from J, the gap between germline ends came to 9 bases. This CDR3 has 13 residues. In DNA, the CDR3 is TGCGCCAGCAGCGTCATAGCAACCGGGGAGCTGTTTTTT. It codes for CASSVIATGELFF.

In its sample, this clonotype was seen many times. The V call is TRBV9, the J call TRBJ1-3; no definite D call. Germline-derived CDR1 and CDR2 are SGDLS and YYNGEE. Trimming removed 4 bases at V and 0 bases at J, with 8 bases between. The CDR3 is 14 amino acids. CDR3 residues: CASSSEVSGNTIYF. The CDR3 DNA is TGTGCCAGCAGCTCAGAGGTCTCTGGAAACACCATATATTTT.

This clonotype was recorded a few times. This chain connects TRBV3-1 to TRBJ2-2, with no clear D. The CDR3 loop spans 13 amino acids. V was trimmed by 3 bases and J by 11 bases, leaving 13 bases between them. Germline V lookup: CDR1 LGHDT, CDR2 YNNKEL (reference sequence). The DNA for the CDR3 is TGTGCCAGCAGCCACCATGAAACCGAAGAGCTGTTTTTT. Amino acid sequence: CASSHHETEELFF.

This chain joins TRBV10-3 and TRBJ1-2, with TRBD1 matching 8 bases. The CDR3 sequence is 13 residues long. Germline trimming cut 6 bases from V and 3 bases from J; bases unmatched to any gene: 3. Germline values: CDR1 ENHRY, CDR2 SYGVKD. CDR3 sequence: CAISMDRDYGYTF. CDR3 bases: TGTGCCATCAGCATGGACAGGGACTATGGCTACACCTTC.

Many counts were recorded for this clonotype. The CDR3 loop is CASSLTGKTEAFF. CDR3 sequence (DNA): TGTGCCAGCAGCCTGACAGGGAAGACTGAAGCTTTCTTT. The rearrangement uses TRBV11-1 and TRBJ1-1; 7 bases are shared with TRBD1. V lost 5 bases and J lost 5; bases outside the gene matches: 5. The CDR3 extends over 13 amino acids. Germline loops: CDR1 SGHAT, CDR2 FQDESV (reference sequence).

The chain carries TRBV7-9 and TRBJ1-5, with TRBD1 matching 10 bases. The V and J ends lost 1 base and 5 bases, in that order; junction bases with no gene match: 14. This CDR3 region has 19 residues. Per the germline V gene, CDR1 is SEHNR and CDR2 is FQNEAQ (reference sequence). CDR3 region: CASSLDYRTGQGDDQPQHF. The CDR3 bases are TGTGCCAGCAGCTTAGATTATAGAACCGGACAGGGGGACGATCAGCCCCAGCATTTT. Filled out from reference TRBV7-9 and TRBJ1-5, the complete variable domain reads DTGVSQNPRHKITKRGQNVTFRCDPISEHNRLYWYRQTLGQGPEFLTYFQNEAQLEKSRLLSDRFSAERPKGSFSTLEIQRTEQGDSAMYLCASSLDYRTGQGDDQPQHFGDGTRLSIL.

This clonotype was detected many times. The CDR3 nucleotides are TGTGCCTGGAGTGTACTAGGGAGTAGGAATCAGCCCCAGCATTTT. Protein: CAWSVLGSRNQPQHF. V is TRBV30 and J is TRBJ1-5, with no clear D. The CDR3 runs 15 residues. The V gene lost 0 bases and the J gene lost 4 bases, with 13 bases spanning the gap. Germline CDR1 GTSNPN, CDR2 SVGIG (reference sequence).

This clonotype showed up just a few times. The V gene is TRBV5-1, the J gene TRBJ1-2; D gene uncertain. This CDR3 is built from 14 residues. Deletions cut 0 bases from V and 7 bases from J, with 13 bases between. Germline-derived CDR1 and CDR2 are SGHRS and YFSETQ. The CDR3 protein is CASSLGAKESGYTF. CDR3 nucleotides: TGCGCCAGCAGCTTGGGGGCCAAAGAAAGTGGCTACACCTTC.

The sample holds a few counts of this clonotype. The genes are TRBV2 and TRBJ1-2, with D perhaps TRBD1 (5 bases). V was shortened by 7 bases and J by 2 bases, with 14 bases between the two germline ends. This CDR3 is 14 amino acids long. Germline CDR1 is SNHLY and CDR2 is FYNNEI. The CDR3 is CASTWGQRNYGYTF. In nucleotides, the CDR3 is TGTGCCAGCACTTGGGGCCAAAGGAACTATGGCTACACCTTC.

This clonotype was counted many times. V and J are TRBV12-3 or TRBV12-4 and TRBJ1-1; possibly TRBD1 for D (6 bases). Trimming cost V 6 bases and J 8 bases, with 19 bases left between them. The CDR3 runs 14 residues. The CDR3 coding sequence is TGTGCCAGCAGCCCCGCTGGGGGGGGCACCGAAGCTTTCTTT. Its protein is CASSPAGGGTEAFF.

This clonotype has only a few counts. This chain links TRBV3-1 with TRBJ1-1, with 8 positions matching TRBD1. The germline CDR1 and CDR2 sequences are LGHDT and YNNKEL (reference sequence). With 2 bases clipped from V and 3 bases from J, the junction kept 2 bases outside the gene matches. CDR3 length: 14 residues. The CDR3 sequence is CASSQQGAHTEAFF. The CDR3 DNA follows: TGTGCCAGCAGCCAACAGGGGGCTCACACTGAAGCTTTCTTT. Filled out from reference TRBV3-1 and TRBJ1-1, the complete variable domain reads DTAVSQTPKYLVTQMGNDKSIKCEQNLGHDTMYWYKQDSKKFLKIMFSYNNKELIINETVPNRFSPKSPDKAHLNLHINSLELGDSAVYFCASSQQGAHTEAFFGQGTRLTVV.

This clonotype has ten or more counts. The chain joins TRBV9 to TRBJ1-5; D call uncertain. CDR1 is SGDLS and CDR2 is YYNGEE in the germline V gene. The CDR3 runs 14 residues. V lost 4 bases to trimming and J lost 4 bases, with 12 bases between them. The CDR3 coding sequence is TGTGCCAGCAGCCCCAGTGGTTTGAATCAGCCCCAGCATTTT. The encoded protein is CASSPSGLNQPQHF.